These T cell receptor beta chains were read from a single sample in a study of cytomegalovirus exposure and HLA in healthy donors. This table comes from immunoSEQ multiplex PCR, and its TCRdb copy is limited to in-frame clones, with some not included. The sample records about 190,000 clones, around 83% being singletons. Sequencing was carried out using PBMCs. Receptor source: a man in his forties or fifties in good health and CMV-seronegative. CDR3s include the opening cysteine and the closing phenylalanine or tryptophan. The D gene is left open where the match is weak. Clone size is given for some rows only: seen once, a few or many times, or a class if the clone is expanded.

abundance: -; d_gene: TRBD2; v_gene: TRBV10-3; j_gene: TRBJ2-7; CDR3aa: CAISVRLAGSYEQYF; CDR3nt: TGTGCCATCAGTGTGCGTCTAGCGGGATCCTACGAGCAGTACTTC
abundance: -; d_gene: TRBD2; v_gene: TRBV6-5; j_gene: TRBJ2-7; CDR3aa: CASSYSRRGGTYEQYF; CDR3nt: TGTGCCAGCAGTTACTCCAGGCGGGGGGGCACCTACGAGCAGTACTTC
abundance: -; d_gene: TRBD1; v_gene: TRBV6-1; j_gene: TRBJ2-5; CDR3aa: CASSPYRGIKETQYF; CDR3nt: TGTGCCAGCAGCCCCTACAGGGGAATTAAGGAGACCCAGTACTTC
abundance: -; d_gene: -; v_gene: TRBV5-1; j_gene: TRBJ2-7; CDR3aa: CASSFARGRVSGEQYF; CDR3nt: TGCGCCAGCAGCTTCGCCAGGGGACGGGTATCGGGCGAGCAGTACTTC
abundance: -; d_gene: -; v_gene: TRBV11-2; j_gene: TRBJ2-1; CDR3aa: CASSVDRGSYNEQFF; CDR3nt: TGTGCCAGCAGCGTGGACAGAGGCTCCTACAATGAGCAGTTCTTC
abundance: -; d_gene: TRBD1; v_gene: TRBV6-5; j_gene: TRBJ2-7; CDR3aa: CASGSTGYNEQYF; CDR3nt: TGTGCCAGCGGCTCGACAGGGTACAACGAGCAGTACTTC
abundance: -; d_gene: -; v_gene: TRBV5-6; j_gene: TRBJ2-4; CDR3aa: CASSLNGGSFTKNIQYF; CDR3nt: TGTGCCAGCAGCTTGAATGGAGGGAGCTTTACCAAAAACATTCAGTACTTC
abundance: few; d_gene: TRBD1; v_gene: TRBV5-1; j_gene: TRBJ1-1; CDR3aa: CASEETTGSTEAFF; CDR3nt: TGCGCCAGCGAGGAGACGACAGGGAGCACTGAAGCTTTCTTT
abundance: -; d_gene: -; v_gene: TRBV19; j_gene: TRBJ1-3; CDR3aa: CASKAQVSGNTIYF; CDR3nt: TGTGCCAGTAAGGCACAGGTCTCTGGAAACACCATATATTTT
abundance: -; d_gene: TRBD2; v_gene: TRBV7-6; j_gene: TRBJ2-3; CDR3aa: CASSPGGTSHRTDTQYF; CDR3nt: TGTGCCAGCAGCCCGGGAGGGACTAGCCACCGCACAGATACGCAGTATTTT
abundance: -; d_gene: -; v_gene: TRBV7-2; j_gene: TRBJ1-5; CDR3aa: CASSPARGNQPQHF; CDR3nt: TGTGCCAGCAGCCCCGCCCGGGGGAATCAGCCCCAGCATTTT
abundance: -; d_gene: -; v_gene: TRBV7-9; j_gene: TRBJ2-2; CDR3aa: CASSLLATAGTGELFF; CDR3nt: TGTGCCAGCAGCTTACTAGCAACCGCGGGCACCGGGGAGCTGTTTTTT
abundance: once; d_gene: TRBD1; v_gene: TRBV25-1; j_gene: TRBJ1-2; CDR3aa: CASSGTGGAYGYTF; CDR3nt: TGTGCCAGCAGCGGCACAGGGGGCGCCTATGGCTACACCTTC
abundance: -; d_gene: TRBD1; v_gene: TRBV28; j_gene: TRBJ1-2; CDR3aa: CASSLSQGNGGYTF; CDR3nt: TGTGCCAGCAGTTTATCACAGGGGAACGGCGGCTACACCTTC
abundance: -; d_gene: TRBD2; v_gene: TRBV28; j_gene: TRBJ2-7; CDR3aa: CASSIAGSSSYEQYF; CDR3nt: TGTGCCAGCAGTATAGCGGGATCTTCCTCCTACGAGCAGTACTTC
abundance: -; d_gene: -; v_gene: TRBV18; j_gene: TRBJ1-2; CDR3aa: CASSHNFVVMNDYGYTF; CDR3nt: TGTGCCAGCTCACACAATTTCGTGGTCATGAATGACTATGGCTACACCTTC
abundance: -; d_gene: -; v_gene: TRBV7-8; j_gene: TRBJ1-2; CDR3aa: CASSPTANYGYTF; CDR3nt: TGTGCCAGCAGCCCGACAGCTAACTATGGCTACACCTTC
abundance: -; d_gene: -; v_gene: TRBV7-2; j_gene: TRBJ1-2; CDR3aa: CASSLGLYGYTF; CDR3nt: TGTGCCAGCAGCTTAGGACTTTATGGCTACACCTTC
abundance: -; d_gene: -; v_gene: TRBV19; j_gene: TRBJ1-4; CDR3aa: CASSIRGSTTNEKLFF; CDR3nt: TGTGCCAGTAGTATTCGGGGGTCGACAACTAATGAAAAACTGTTTTTT
abundance: once; d_gene: -; v_gene: TRBV5-1; j_gene: TRBJ2-5; CDR3aa: CASSYLGGRETQYF; CDR3nt: TGCGCCAGCAGTTACCTAGGGGGTCGGGAGACCCAGTACTTC
abundance: few; d_gene: -; v_gene: TRBV19; j_gene: TRBJ1-6; CDR3aa: CASGLPGGDSPLHF; CDR3nt: TGTGCCAGTGGACTTCCCGGGGGAGATTCACCCCTCCACTTT
abundance: -; d_gene: TRBD2; v_gene: TRBV7-9; j_gene: TRBJ2-3; CDR3aa: CASSLAGIAGAPDTQYF; CDR3nt: TGTGCCAGCAGCTTAGCAGGCATAGCGGGAGCCCCAGATACGCAGTATTTT
abundance: -; d_gene: TRBD1; v_gene: TRBV5-1; j_gene: TRBJ2-7; CDR3aa: CASSSRGQTYEQYF; CDR3nt: TGCGCCAGCAGCTCCCGGGGACAGACCTACGAGCAGTACTTC
abundance: -; d_gene: TRBD1; v_gene: TRBV5-6; j_gene: TRBJ1-6; CDR3aa: CASSLYDRVRSPLHF; CDR3nt: TGTGCCAGCAGCCTATACGACAGGGTGAGATCACCCCTCCACTTT
abundance: few; d_gene: TRBD2; v_gene: TRBV4-3; j_gene: TRBJ2-1; CDR3aa: CASSRSSGPSYNEQFF; CDR3nt: TGCGCCAGCAGCCGTTCTAGCGGTCCCTCCTACAATGAGCAGTTCTTC
abundance: -; d_gene: TRBD2; v_gene: TRBV19; j_gene: TRBJ2-3; CDR3aa: CASSIGTSGTDTQYF; CDR3nt: TGTGCCAGTAGTATCGGGACTAGCGGAACAGATACGCAGTATTTT
abundance: -; d_gene: TRBD1; v_gene: TRBV6-6; j_gene: TRBJ1-2; CDR3aa: CASKVTGGGYTF; CDR3nt: TGTGCCAGCAAAGTGACAGGGGGCGGCTACACCTTC
abundance: -; d_gene: -; v_gene: TRBV7-9; j_gene: TRBJ2-3; CDR3aa: CASSPRGSDTQYF; CDR3nt: TGTGCCAGCAGCCCACGAGGGTCAGATACGCAGTATTTT
abundance: -; d_gene: -; v_gene: TRBV2; j_gene: TRBJ1-1; CDR3aa: CASSGQKNTEAFF; CDR3nt: TGTGCCAGCAGTGGACAGAAAAACACTGAAGCTTTCTTT